This T cell receptor (beta chain) was sequenced during a study of control samples from healthy donors and cancer patients. Profiled with immunoSEQ multiplex PCR; TCRdb holds only in-frame clones, not every one. In the table there are about 120,000 clones, about nine tenths of which are singletons. Source material: blood. This clonotype was obtained from a young man in good health.

This chain's CDR3 is CASSDRGIGNQPQHF. The CDR3, as DNA: TGTGCCAGTAGCGACAGGGGGATCGGCAATCAGCCCCAGCATTTT. This sequence joins TRBV19 and TRBJ1-5; 9 nucleotides align to TRBD1. J gave up 2 bases and V 6 bases, and 5 bases lay outside the gene matches. Germline CDR1 LNHDA, CDR2 SQIVND (reference sequence). The CDR3 has 15 amino acids.